Listed below are T cell receptor beta chains from one sample, sequenced in a study of cytomegalovirus exposure and HLA in healthy donors. The table came from immunoSEQ multiplex PCR; TCRdb's copy has only in-frame clones and leaves some out. The table shows a few hundred thousand clones, with over 70% occurring only once. The sample comprised PBMCs. These receptor sequences come from a woman aged 55-70 years in good health and CMV-seropositive. CDR3s include the opening cysteine and the closing phenylalanine or tryptophan. Each record gives: D gene, clone size, J gene, V gene, CDR3 protein, CDR3 DNA. The D gene is left open where the match is weak. Clone size appears in some rows only: once, few, many, or a class for an expanded clone.

d_call: .; clone_size: .; j_call: TRBJ2-1; v_call: TRBV9; cdr3_aa: CASSVGGGLSYNEQFF; cdr3_nt: TGTGCCAGCAGCGTAGGCGGGGGCCTATCCTACAATGAGCAGTTCTTC
d_call: .; clone_size: .; j_call: TRBJ1-1; v_call: TRBV7-8; cdr3_aa: CASSLDRNTEAFF; cdr3_nt: TGTGCCAGCAGCTTAGACAGGAACACTGAAGCTTTCTTT
d_call: .; clone_size: .; j_call: TRBJ1-5; v_call: TRBV6-1; cdr3_aa: CASRRGGGGGQPQHF; cdr3_nt: TGTGCCAGCAGGCGGGGAGGGGGTGGGGGGCAGCCCCAGCATTTT
d_call: TRBD2; clone_size: .; j_call: TRBJ2-1; v_call: TRBV6-4; cdr3_aa: CASSDQGLAGHNEQFF; cdr3_nt: TGTGCCAGCAGTGACCAGGGACTAGCGGGCCACAATGAGCAGTTCTTC
d_call: TRBD1; clone_size: .; j_call: TRBJ1-4; v_call: TRBV6-6; cdr3_aa: CASSFRQGINEKLFF; cdr3_nt: TGTGCCAGCAGTTTCCGACAGGGTATTAATGAAAAACTGTTTTTT
d_call: TRBD1; clone_size: .; j_call: TRBJ1-2; v_call: TRBV28; cdr3_aa: CASSFRRIGTGQYGYTF; cdr3_nt: TGTGCCAGCAGTTTCCGGCGAATAGGGACAGGCCAGTATGGCTACACCTTC
d_call: TRBD2; clone_size: .; j_call: TRBJ2-7; v_call: TRBV30; cdr3_aa: CAWCPFTSGGTYEQYF; cdr3_nt: TGTGCCTGGTGCCCCTTTACTAGCGGGGGGACCTACGAGCAGTACTTC
d_call: TRBD2; clone_size: few; j_call: TRBJ2-1; v_call: TRBV5-1; cdr3_aa: CASSASLAGVGNEQFF; cdr3_nt: TGCGCCAGCAGCGCCTCCCTAGCGGGAGTGGGCAATGAGCAGTTCTTC
d_call: .; clone_size: .; j_call: TRBJ1-2; v_call: TRBV5-8; cdr3_aa: CASSARTAARGYGYTF; cdr3_nt: TGTGCCAGCAGTGCCAGGACCGCCGCTAGGGGCTATGGCTACACCTTC
d_call: .; clone_size: few; j_call: TRBJ1-4; v_call: TRBV6-5; cdr3_aa: CAVRDNRDNEKLFF; cdr3_nt: TGTGCGGTTCGGGACAATAGAGATAATGAAAAACTGTTTTTT
d_call: TRBD2; clone_size: few; j_call: TRBJ2-5; v_call: TRBV6-5; cdr3_aa: CASSFIAGIQETQYF; cdr3_nt: TGTGCCAGCAGTTTCATAGCGGGAATCCAAGAGACCCAGTACTTC
d_call: .; clone_size: .; j_call: TRBJ2-3; v_call: TRBV7-2; cdr3_aa: CASSLNSLITDTQYF; cdr3_nt: TGTGCCAGCAGCTTAAACTCTTTAATCACAGATACGCAGTATTTT
d_call: TRBD2; clone_size: .; j_call: TRBJ2-1; v_call: TRBV7-2; cdr3_aa: CASNPSGGYNEQFF; cdr3_nt: TGTGCCAGCAACCCTAGCGGGGGGTATAATGAGCAGTTCTTC
d_call: TRBD1; clone_size: .; j_call: TRBJ1-6; v_call: TRBV2; cdr3_aa: CASSHRGPNSPLHF; cdr3_nt: TGTGCCAGCAGCCACAGGGGGCCGAATTCACCCCTCCACTTT
d_call: .; clone_size: once; j_call: TRBJ1-5; v_call: TRBV28; cdr3_aa: CASSLPGENQPQHF; cdr3_nt: TGTGCCAGCAGTTTGCCCGGGGAAAATCAGCCCCAGCATTTT
d_call: .; clone_size: .; j_call: TRBJ1-5; v_call: TRBV21-1; cdr3_aa: CASSTSQGKSNQPQHF; cdr3_nt: TGTGCCAGCAGCACCTCACAGGGGAAGAGCAATCAGCCCCAGCATTTT
d_call: TRBD2; clone_size: .; j_call: TRBJ2-1; v_call: TRBV6-5; cdr3_aa: CASSLTGGSRNEQFF; cdr3_nt: TGTGCCAGCAGCCTAACGGGGGGGAGTCGGAATGAGCAGTTCTTC
d_call: TRBD1; clone_size: once; j_call: TRBJ1-2; v_call: TRBV27; cdr3_aa: CASSPGQERGYTF; cdr3_nt: TGTGCCAGCAGTCCGGGACAGGAAAGAGGCTACACCTTC
d_call: TRBD2; clone_size: few; j_call: TRBJ2-1; v_call: TRBV19; cdr3_aa: CASRSWGGGSNEQFF; cdr3_nt: TGTGCCAGTAGATCGTGGGGGGGAGGATCCAATGAGCAGTTCTTC